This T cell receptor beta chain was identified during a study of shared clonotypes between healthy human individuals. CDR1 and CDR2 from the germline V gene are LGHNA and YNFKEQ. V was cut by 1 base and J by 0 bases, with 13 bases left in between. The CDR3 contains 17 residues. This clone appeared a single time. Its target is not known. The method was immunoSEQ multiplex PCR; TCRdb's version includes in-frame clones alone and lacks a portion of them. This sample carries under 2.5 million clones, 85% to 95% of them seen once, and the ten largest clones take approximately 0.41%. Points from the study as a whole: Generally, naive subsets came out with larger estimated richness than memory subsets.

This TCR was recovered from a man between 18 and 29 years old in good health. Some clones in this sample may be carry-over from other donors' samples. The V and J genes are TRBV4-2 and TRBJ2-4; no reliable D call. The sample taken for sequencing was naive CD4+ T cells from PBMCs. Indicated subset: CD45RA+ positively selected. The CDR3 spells CASSQVSELLAKNIQYF. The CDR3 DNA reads TGTGCCAGCAGCCAAGTGAGCGAGTTACTAGCCAAAAACATTCAGTACTTC.